This TCR beta chain was sequenced during a study of cytomegalovirus exposure and HLA in healthy donors. PCR involved 60 Vbeta and 13 Jbeta primers. Only in-frame clones appear in the TCRdb table, and some are missing; sequencing was by immunoSEQ multiplex PCR. This repertoire includes some 83,000 clones. Germline V gene lookup returns CDR1 GTSNPN and CDR2 SVGIG (reference sequence). The CDR3 is 13 residues long. The ends were cut back, 2 bases at V and 2 bases at J, with 6 bases in the middle. This clonotype originated in a woman aged 25 to 39 in good health and CMV-seronegative. Material: PBMCs. This sequence joins TRBV30 and TRBJ2-2; D not resolved. The CDR3 region is CAWSRGNTGELFF. DNA of the CDR3: TGTGCCTGGAGTAGAGGAAACACCGGGGAGCTGTTTTTT.